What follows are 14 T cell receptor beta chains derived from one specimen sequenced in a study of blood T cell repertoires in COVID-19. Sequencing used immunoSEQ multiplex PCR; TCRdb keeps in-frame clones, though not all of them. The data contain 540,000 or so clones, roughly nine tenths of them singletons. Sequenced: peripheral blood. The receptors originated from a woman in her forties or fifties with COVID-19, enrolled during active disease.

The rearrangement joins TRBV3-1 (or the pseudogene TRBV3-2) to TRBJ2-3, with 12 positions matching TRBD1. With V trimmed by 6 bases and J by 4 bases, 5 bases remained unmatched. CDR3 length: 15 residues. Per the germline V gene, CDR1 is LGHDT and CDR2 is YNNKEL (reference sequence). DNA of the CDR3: TGTGCCAGCAGAGCCGGGACAGGGGGCCCAGATACGCAGTATTTT. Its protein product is CASRAGTGGPDTQYF.

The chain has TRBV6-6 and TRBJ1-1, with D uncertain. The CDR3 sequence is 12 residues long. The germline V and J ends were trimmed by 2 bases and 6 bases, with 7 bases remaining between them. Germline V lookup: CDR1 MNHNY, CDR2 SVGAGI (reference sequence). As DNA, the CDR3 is TGTGCCAGCAGTTACACGAGGGCTGAAGCTTTCTTT. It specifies CASSYTRAEAFF.

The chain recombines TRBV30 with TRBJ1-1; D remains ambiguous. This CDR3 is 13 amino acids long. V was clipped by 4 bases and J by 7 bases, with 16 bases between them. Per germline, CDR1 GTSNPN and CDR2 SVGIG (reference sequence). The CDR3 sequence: CAWITNMWNEAFF. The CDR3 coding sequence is TGTGCCTGGATTACTAATATGTGGAATGAAGCTTTCTTT.

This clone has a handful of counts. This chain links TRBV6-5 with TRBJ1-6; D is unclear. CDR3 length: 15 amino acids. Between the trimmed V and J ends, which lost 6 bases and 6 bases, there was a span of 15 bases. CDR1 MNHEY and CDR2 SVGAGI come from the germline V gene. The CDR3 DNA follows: TGTGCCAGCAGACCCCCGGGGTTTATTAATTCACCCCTCCACTTT. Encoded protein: CASRPPGFINSPLHF.

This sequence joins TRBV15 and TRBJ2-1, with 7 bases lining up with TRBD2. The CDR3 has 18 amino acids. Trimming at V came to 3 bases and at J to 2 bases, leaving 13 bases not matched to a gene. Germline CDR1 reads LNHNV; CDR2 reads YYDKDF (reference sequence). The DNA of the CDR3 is TGTGCCACCAGCAGGGCCCGGGGGGTAGCTAATCCCTACAATGAGCAGTTCTTC. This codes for CATSRARGVANPYNEQFF.

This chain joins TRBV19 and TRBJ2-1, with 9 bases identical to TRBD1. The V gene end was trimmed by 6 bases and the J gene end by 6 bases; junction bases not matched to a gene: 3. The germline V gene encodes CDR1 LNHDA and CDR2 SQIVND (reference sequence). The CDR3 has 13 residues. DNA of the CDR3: TGTGCCAGTAGGGACAGGGGAAGCAATGAGCAGTTCTTC. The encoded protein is CASRDRGSNEQFF.

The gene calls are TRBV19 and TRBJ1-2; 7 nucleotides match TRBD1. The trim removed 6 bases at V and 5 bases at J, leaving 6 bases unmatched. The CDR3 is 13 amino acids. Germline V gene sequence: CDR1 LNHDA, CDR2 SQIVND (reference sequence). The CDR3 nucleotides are TGTGCCAGTAGCCCCGGGACAGTATATGGCTACACCTTC. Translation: CASSPGTVYGYTF.

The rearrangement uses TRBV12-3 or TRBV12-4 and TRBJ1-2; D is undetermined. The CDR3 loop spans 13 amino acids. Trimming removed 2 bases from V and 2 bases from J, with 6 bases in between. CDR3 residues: CASSLNPNYGYTF. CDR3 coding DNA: TGTGCCAGCAGTTTAAATCCAAACTATGGCTACACCTTC.

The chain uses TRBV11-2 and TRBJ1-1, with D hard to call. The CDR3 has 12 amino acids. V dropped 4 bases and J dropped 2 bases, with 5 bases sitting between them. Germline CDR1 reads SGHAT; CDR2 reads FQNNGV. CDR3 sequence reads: CASSSFNTEAFF. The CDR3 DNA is TGTGCCAGCAGCTCATTTAACACTGAAGCTTTCTTT.

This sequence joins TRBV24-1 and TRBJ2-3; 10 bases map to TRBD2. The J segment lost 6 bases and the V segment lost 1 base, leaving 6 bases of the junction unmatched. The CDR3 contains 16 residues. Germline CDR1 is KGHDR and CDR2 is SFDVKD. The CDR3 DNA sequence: TGTGCCACCAGTGATTTCTCCCCTAGCGGGGGCGATACGCAGTATTTT. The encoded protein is CATSDFSPSGGDTQYF.

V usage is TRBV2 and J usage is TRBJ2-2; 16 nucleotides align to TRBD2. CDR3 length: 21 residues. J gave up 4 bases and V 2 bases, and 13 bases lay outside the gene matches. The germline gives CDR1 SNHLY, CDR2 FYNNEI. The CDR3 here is CASSESSIGTSGGAFTGELFF. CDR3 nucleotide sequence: TGTGCCAGCAGTGAATCCTCGATAGGGACTAGCGGGGGGGCTTTCACCGGGGAGCTGTTTTTT.

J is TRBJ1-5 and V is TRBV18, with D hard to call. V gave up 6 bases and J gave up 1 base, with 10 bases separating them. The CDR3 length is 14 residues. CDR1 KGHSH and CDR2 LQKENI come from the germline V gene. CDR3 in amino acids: CASSETGSNQPQHF. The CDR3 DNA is TGTGCCAGCTCCGAGACGGGGAGCAATCAGCCCCAGCATTTT.

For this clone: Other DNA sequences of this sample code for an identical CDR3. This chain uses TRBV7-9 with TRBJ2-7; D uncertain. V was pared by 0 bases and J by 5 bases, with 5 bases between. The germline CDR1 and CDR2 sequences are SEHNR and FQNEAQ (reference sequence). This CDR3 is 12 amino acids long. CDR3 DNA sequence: TGTGCCAGCAGCTTAGCCGGTCACGAGCAGTACTTC. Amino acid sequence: CASSLAGHEQYF.

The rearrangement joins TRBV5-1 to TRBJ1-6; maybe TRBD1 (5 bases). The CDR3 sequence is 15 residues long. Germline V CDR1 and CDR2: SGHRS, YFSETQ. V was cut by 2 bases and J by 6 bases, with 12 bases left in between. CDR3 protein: CASSLDSNLNSPLHF. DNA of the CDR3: TGCGCCAGCAGCTTAGACAGCAACCTTAATTCACCCCTCCACTTT.